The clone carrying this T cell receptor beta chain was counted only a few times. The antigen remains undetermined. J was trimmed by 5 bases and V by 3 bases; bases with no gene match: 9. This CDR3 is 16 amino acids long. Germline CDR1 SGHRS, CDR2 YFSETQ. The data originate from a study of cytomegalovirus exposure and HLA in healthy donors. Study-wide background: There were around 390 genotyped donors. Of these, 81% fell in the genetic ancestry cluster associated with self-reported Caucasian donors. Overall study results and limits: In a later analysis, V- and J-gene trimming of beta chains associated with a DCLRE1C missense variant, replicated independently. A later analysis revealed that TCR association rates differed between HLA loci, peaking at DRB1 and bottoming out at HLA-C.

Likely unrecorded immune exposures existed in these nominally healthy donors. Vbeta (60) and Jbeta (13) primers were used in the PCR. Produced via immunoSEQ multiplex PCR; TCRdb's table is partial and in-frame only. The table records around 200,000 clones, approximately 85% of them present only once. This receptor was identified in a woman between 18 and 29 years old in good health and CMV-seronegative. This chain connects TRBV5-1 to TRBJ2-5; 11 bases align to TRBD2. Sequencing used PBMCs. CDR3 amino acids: CASSSRLAGRGETQYF. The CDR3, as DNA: TGCGCCAGCAGCTCCCGACTAGCGGGGCGTGGGGAGACCCAGTACTTC.